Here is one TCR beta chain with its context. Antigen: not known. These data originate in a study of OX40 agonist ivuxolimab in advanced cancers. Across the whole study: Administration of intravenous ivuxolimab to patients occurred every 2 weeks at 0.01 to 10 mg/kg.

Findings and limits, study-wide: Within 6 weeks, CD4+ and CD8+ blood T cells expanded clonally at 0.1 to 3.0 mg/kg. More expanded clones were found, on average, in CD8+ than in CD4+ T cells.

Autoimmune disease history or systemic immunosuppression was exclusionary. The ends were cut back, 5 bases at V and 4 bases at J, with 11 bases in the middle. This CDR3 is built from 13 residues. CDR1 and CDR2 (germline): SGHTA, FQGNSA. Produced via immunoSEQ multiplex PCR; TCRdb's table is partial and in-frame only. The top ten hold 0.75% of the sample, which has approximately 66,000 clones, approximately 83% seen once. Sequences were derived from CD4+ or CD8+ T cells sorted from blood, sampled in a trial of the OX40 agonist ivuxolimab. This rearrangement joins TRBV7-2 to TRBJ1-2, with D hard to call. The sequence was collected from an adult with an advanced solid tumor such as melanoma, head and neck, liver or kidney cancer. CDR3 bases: TGTGCCAGCAGCCCGGACTCTGTCTATGGCTACACCTTC. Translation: CASSPDSVYGYTF.